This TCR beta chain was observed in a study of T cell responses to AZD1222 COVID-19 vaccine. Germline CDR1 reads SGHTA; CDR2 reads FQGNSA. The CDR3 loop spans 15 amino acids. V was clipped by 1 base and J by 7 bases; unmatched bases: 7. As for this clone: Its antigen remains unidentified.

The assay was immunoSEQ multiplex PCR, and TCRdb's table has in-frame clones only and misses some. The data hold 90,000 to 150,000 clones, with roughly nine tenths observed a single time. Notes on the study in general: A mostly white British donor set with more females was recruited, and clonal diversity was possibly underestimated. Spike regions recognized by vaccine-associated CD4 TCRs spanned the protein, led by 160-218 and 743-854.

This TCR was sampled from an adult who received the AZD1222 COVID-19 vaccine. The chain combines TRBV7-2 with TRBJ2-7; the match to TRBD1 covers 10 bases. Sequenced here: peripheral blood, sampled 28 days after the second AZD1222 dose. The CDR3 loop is CASSLGDRGPGEQYF. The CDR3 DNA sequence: TGTGCCAGCAGCTTAGGGGACAGGGGCCCGGGGGAGCAGTACTTC.